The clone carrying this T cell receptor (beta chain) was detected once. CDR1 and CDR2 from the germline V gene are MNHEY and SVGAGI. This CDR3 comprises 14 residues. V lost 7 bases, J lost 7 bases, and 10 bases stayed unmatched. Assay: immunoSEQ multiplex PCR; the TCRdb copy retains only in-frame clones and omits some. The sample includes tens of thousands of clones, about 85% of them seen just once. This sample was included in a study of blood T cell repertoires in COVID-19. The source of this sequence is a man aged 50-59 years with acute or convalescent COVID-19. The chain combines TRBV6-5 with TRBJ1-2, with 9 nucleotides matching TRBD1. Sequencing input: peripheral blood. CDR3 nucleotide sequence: TGTGCCAGCACCCGGGACAGGGCTCAGGGTGGCTACACCTTC. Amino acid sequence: CASTRDRAQGGYTF.